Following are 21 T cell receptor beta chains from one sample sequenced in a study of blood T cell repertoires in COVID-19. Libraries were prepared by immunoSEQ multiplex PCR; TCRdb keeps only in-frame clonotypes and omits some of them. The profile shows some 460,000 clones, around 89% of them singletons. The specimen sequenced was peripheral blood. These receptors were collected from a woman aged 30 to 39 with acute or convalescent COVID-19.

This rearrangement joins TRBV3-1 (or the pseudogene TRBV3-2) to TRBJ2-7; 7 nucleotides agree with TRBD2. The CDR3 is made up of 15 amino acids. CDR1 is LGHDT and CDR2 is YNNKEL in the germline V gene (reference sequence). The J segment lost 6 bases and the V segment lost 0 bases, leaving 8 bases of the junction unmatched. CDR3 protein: CASSQDRGLAAEQYF. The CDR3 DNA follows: TGTGCCAGCAGCCAAGATCGCGGGCTAGCGGCCGAGCAGTACTTC.

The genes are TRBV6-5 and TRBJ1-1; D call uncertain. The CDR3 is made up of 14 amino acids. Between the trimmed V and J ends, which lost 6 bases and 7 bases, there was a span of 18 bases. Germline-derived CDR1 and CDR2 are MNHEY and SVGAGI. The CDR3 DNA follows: TGTGCCAGCAGACACATTAGGGAGAGAATTGAAGCTTTCTTT. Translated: CASRHIRERIEAFF.

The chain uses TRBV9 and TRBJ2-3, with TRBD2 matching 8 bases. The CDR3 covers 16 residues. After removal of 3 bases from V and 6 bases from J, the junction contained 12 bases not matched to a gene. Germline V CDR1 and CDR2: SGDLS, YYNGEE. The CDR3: CASSDRGGTRVDTQYF. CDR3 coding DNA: TGTGCCAGCAGCGACCGGGGGGGGACGCGGGTGGATACGCAGTATTTT.

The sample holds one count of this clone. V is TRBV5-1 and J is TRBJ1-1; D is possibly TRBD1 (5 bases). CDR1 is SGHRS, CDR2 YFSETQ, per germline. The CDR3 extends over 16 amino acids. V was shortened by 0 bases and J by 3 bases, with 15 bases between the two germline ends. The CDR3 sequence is CASSLGVMGGYTEAFF. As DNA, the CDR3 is TGCGCCAGCAGCTTGGGGGTAATGGGGGGTTACACTGAAGCTTTCTTT.

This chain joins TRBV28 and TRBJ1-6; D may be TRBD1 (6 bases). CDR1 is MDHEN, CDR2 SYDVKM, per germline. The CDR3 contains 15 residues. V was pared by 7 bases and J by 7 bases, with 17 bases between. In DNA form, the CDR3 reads TGTGCCAGCACCCTCTCGTGGGGGCTCAATTCACCCCTCCACTTT. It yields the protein CASTLSWGLNSPLHF. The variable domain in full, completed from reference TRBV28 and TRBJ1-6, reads DVKVTQSSRYLVKRTGEKVFLECVQDMDHENMFWYRQDPGLGLRLIYFSYDVKMKEKGDIPEGYSVSREKKERFSLILESASTNQTSMYLCASTLSWGLNSPLHFGNGTRLTVT.

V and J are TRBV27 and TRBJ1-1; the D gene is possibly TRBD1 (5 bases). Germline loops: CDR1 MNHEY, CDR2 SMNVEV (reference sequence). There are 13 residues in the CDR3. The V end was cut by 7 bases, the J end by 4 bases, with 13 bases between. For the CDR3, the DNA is TGTGCCAGCAATTTTTTGGGGGGCACTGAAGCTTTCTTT. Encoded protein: CASNFLGGTEAFF.

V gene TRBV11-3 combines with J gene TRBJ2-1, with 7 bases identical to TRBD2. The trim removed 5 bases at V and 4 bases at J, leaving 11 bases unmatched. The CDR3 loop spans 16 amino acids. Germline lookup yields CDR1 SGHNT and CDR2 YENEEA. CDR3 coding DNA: TGTGCCAGCAGCCCCGGCGGGAGCGGAGGGTACAATGAGCAGTTCTTC. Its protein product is CASSPGGSGGYNEQFF.

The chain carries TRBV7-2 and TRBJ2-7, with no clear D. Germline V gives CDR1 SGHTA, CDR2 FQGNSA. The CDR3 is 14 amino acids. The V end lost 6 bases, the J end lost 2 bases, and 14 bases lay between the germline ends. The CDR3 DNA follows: TGTGCCAGCAGACGTACCTCCTCTACCTACGAGCAGTACTTC. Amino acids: CASRRTSSTYEQYF.

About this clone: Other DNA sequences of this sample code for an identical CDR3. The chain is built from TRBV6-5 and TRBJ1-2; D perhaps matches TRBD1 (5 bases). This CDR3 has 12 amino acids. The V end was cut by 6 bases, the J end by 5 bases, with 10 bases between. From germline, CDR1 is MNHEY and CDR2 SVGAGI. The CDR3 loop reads CASSRRGYGYTF. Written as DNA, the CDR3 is TGTGCCAGCAGCCGGAGGGGTTATGGCTACACCTTC.

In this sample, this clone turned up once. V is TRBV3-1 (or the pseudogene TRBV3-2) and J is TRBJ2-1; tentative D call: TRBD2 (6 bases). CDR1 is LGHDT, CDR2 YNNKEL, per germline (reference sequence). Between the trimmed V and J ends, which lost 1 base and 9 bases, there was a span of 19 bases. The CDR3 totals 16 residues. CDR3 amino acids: CASSQVIGVRGPEQFF. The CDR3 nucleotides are TGTGCCAGCAGCCAAGTAATCGGTGTGCGGGGCCCTGAGCAGTTCTTC.

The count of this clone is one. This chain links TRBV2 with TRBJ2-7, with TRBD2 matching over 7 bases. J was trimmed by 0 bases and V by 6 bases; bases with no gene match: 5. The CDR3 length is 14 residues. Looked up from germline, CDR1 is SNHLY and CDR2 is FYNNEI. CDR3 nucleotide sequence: TGTGCCAGCAGCCTCGGGGGGATCTCCTACGAGCAGTACTTC. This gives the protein CASSLGGISYEQYF. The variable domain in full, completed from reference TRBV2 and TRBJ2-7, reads EPEVTQTPSHQVTQMGQEVILRCVPISNHLYFYWYRQILGQKVEFLVSFYNNEISEKSEIFDDQFSVERPDGSNFTLKIRSTKLEDSAMYFCASSLGGISYEQYFGPGTRLTVT.

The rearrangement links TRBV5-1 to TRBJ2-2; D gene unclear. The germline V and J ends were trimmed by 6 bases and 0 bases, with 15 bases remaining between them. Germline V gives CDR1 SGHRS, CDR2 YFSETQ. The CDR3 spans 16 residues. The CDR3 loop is CASIGGAHTNTGELFF. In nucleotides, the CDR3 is TGCGCCAGCATCGGCGGCGCCCACACGAACACCGGGGAGCTGTTTTTT.

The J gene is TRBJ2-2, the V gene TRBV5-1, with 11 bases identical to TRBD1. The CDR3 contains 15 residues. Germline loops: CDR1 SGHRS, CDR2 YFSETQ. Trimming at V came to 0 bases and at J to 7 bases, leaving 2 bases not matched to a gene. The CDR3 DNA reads TGCGCCAGCAGCTTGGGGACAGGGGGCAGCGGGGAGCTGTTTTTT. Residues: CASSLGTGGSGELFF.

Here the CDR3 DNA reads TGTGCCAGCAGCGTAGAGGAGACAGGGGGTAATGAAAAACTGTTTTTT. Amino acid sequence: CASSVEETGGNEKLFF. The chain is built from TRBV9 and TRBJ1-4; 9 nucleotides line up with TRBD1. The V gene end was trimmed by 0 bases and the J gene end by 4 bases; junction bases not matched to a gene: 4. This CDR3 has 16 residues. Germline CDR1 reads SGDLS; CDR2 reads YYNGEE.

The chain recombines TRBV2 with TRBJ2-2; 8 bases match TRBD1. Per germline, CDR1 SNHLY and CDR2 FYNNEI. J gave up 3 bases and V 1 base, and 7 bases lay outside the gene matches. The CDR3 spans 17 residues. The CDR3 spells CASSEDSDRAYTGELFF. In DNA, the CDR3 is TGTGCCAGCAGTGAAGATTCGGACAGGGCTTACACCGGGGAGCTGTTTTTT.

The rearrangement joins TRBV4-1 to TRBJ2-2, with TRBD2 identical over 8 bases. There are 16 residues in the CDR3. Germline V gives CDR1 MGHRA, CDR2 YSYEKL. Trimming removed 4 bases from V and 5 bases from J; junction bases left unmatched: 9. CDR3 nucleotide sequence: TGCGCCAGCAGCCCCTTGACGGGGGGGCGAACCGGGGAGCTGTTTTTT. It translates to CASSPLTGGRTGELFF.

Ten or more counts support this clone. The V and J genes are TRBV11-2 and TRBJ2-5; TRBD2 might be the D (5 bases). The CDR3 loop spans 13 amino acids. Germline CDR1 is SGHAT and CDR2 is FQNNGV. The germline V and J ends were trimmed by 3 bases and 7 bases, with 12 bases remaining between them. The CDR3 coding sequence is TGTGCCAGCAGCTTCGGTCGAGGAGGGACCCAGTACTTC. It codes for CASSFGRGGTQYF.

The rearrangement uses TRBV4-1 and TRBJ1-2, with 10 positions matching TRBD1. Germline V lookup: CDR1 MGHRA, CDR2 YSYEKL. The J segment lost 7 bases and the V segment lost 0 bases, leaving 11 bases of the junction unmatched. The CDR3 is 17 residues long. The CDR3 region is CASSQEVLDRGILGYTF. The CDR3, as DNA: TGCGCCAGCAGCCAAGAAGTCTTGGACAGGGGGATTCTTGGCTACACCTTC.

CDR3 bases: TGTGCCAGCAGAACGGCCTATCAGGACTATGGCTACACCTTC. Its translation: CASRTAYQDYGYTF. This chain links TRBV6-5 with TRBJ1-2; D call uncertain. The CDR3 is 14 residues long. The V gene's germline CDR1 is MNHEY and CDR2 SVGAGI. Trimming removed 6 bases at V and 3 bases at J, with 14 bases between.

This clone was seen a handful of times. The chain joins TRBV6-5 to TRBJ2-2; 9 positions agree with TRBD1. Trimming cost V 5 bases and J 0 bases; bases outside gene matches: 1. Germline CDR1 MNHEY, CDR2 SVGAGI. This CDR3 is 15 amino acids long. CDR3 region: CASSRQGANTGELFF. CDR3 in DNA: TGTGCCAGCAGTCGACAGGGGGCGAACACCGGGGAGCTGTTTTTT.

CDR3 sequence (DNA): TGTGCCATCAACCAACTAGCGGGGGAGGGCAATGAGCAGTTCTTC. It codes for CAINQLAGEGNEQFF. J is TRBJ2-1 and V is TRBV10-3, with 11 positions matching TRBD2. CDR1 is ENHRY and CDR2 is SYGVKD in the germline V gene. This CDR3 spans 15 amino acids. V was pared by 7 bases and J by 6 bases, with 8 bases of the junction left unmatched.